This note documents a single T cell receptor (beta chain) sequence. Its matching antigen is unknown. V lost 0 bases to trimming and J lost 0 bases; unmatched junction nucleotides: 0. Germline V gene data show CDR1 as KGHSH and CDR2 as LQKENI. CDR3 length: 15 residues. The data were taken from a study of CD8 T cells in ankylosing spondylitis. Study conclusions and caveats: Seemingly characteristic of ankylosing spondylitis blood was a TCR beta motif consisting of eight highly homologous variants. As reported, disease-linked clones showed significant enrichment in matched ankylosing spondylitis synovial fluid. Clones linked with disease were CD8+ and fairly uncommon in the peripheral blood.

For TCR beta, libraries came from quantitative 5'-RACE with molecular barcodes. One entry per CDR3 protein results from TCRdb running MiXCR on the 5' RACE reads. The sample comprises about 360,000 distinct CDR3 sequences, about 14% of which are singletons, and approximately 1% rests with the top ten. The source is a male donor with ankylosing spondylitis or in good health (not recorded which). The rearrangement joins TRBV18 to TRBJ1-2; 8 bases match TRBD1. Sample: blood, either unsorted or a sorted T cell fraction (not recorded which). CDR3 bases: TGTGCCAGCTCACCACCGGACAGGGCTAACTATGGCTACACCTTC. This sequence encodes CASSPPDRANYGYTF.